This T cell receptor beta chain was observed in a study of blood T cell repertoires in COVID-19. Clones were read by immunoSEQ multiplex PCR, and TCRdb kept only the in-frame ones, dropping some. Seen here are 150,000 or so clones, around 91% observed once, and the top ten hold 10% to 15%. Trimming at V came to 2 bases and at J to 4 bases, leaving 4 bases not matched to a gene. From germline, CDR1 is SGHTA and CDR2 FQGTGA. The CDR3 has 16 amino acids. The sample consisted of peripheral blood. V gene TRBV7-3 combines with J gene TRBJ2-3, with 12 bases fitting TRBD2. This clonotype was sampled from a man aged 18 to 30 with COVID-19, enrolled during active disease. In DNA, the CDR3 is TGTGCCAGCAGCTTACTAGCGGGAGGGCCAGCAGATACGCAGTATTTT. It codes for CASSLLAGGPADTQYF.